The clone carrying this TCR beta chain has just a few counts. Its target is unknown. The iRepertoire nested amplicon-rescue multiplex PCR amplified TCR alpha and beta CDR3s from RNA. Input was about 85-450 ng of tissue mRNA or PBMC total RNA. A single record per CDR3 protein comes from TCRdb applying MiXCR to the multiplex PCR reads. The profile shows 20,000 to 25,000 distinct CDR3 sequences, approximately 25% of them singletons. This sample stems from a study of glioma-infiltrating T cells. Study results and caveats: Above-expected tissue-blood divergence occurred in all gliomas, most in low-grade ones. Tissue and blood shared very few CDR3 sequences.

Input material: glioma tissue, nonneoplastic brain tissue, or PBMCs (not recorded which). This TCR derives from a human donor with low-grade glioma or glioblastoma, undergoing nonglioma brain surgery, or in good health (not recorded which).

CDR3 sequence reads: CASSQDQAIRHSGELFF. CDR3 coding DNA: TGTGCCAGCAGCCAAGACCAGGCCATCAGGCACAGCGGGGAGCTGTTTTTT. This chain links TRBV3-1 with TRBJ2-2; no clear D gene. CDR1 and CDR2 from the germline V gene are LGHDT and YNNKEL (reference sequence). Trimming removed 0 bases from V and 7 bases from J, with 18 bases in between. The CDR3 consists of 17 residues.